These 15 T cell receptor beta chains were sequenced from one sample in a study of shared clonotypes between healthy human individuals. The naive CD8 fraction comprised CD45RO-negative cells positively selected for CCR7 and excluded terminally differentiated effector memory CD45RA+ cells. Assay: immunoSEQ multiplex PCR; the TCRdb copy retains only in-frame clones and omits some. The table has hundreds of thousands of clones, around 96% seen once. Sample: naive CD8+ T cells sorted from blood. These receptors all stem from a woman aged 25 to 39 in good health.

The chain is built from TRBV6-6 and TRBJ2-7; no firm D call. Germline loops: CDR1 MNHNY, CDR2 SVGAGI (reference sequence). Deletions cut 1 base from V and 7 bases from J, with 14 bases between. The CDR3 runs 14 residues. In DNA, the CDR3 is TGTGCCAGCAGTTACTTCCCAGGTTCTAGGGAGCAGTACTTC. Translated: CASSYFPGSREQYF.

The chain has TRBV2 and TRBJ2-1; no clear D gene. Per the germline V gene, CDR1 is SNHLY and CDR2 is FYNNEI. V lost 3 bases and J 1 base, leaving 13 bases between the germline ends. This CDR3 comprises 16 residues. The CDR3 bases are TGTGCCAGCAGTGATCTTTCGGGCAGGTCCTACAATGAGCAGTTCTTC. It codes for CASSDLSGRSYNEQFF.

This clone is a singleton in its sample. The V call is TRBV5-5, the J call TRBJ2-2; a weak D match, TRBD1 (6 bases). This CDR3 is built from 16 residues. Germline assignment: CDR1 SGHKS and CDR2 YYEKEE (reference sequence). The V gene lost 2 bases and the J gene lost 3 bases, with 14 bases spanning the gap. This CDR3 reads CASSLSFQGYTGELFF. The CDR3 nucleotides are TGTGCCAGCAGCTTAAGTTTTCAGGGGTACACCGGGGAGCTGTTTTTT.

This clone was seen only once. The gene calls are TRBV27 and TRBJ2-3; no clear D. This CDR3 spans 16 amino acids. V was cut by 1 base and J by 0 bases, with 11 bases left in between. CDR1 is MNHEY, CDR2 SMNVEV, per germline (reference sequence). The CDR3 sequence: CASSLFGKISTDTQYF. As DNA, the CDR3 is TGTGCCAGCAGTTTATTTGGGAAAATTAGCACAGATACGCAGTATTTT.

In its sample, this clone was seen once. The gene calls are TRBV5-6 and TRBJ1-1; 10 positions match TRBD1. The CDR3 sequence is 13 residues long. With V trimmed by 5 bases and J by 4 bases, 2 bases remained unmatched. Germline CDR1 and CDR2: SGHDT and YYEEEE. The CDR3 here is CASRWDRGTEAFF. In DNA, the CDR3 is TGTGCCAGCAGATGGGACAGGGGCACTGAAGCTTTCTTT.

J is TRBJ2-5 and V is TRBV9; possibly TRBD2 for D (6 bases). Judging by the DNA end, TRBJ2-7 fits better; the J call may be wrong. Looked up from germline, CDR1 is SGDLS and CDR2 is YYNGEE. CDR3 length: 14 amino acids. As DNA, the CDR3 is TGTGCCAGCAGCGCCCGGGACTCAGCCTACGAGCAGTACTTC. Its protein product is CASSARDSAYEQYF.

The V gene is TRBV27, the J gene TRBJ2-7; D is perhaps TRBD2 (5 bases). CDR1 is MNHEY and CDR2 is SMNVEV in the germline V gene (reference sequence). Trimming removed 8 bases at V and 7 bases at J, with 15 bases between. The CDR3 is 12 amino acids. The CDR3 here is CASGSLALEQYF. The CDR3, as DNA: TGTGCCAGCGGCAGTCTAGCATTAGAGCAGTACTTC.

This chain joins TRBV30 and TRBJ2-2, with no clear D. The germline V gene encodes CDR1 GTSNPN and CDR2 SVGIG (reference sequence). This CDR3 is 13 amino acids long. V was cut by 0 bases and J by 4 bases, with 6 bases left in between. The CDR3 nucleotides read TGTGCCTGGAGTGTGTATCGCACCGGGGAGCTGTTTTTT. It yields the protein CAWSVYRTGELFF.

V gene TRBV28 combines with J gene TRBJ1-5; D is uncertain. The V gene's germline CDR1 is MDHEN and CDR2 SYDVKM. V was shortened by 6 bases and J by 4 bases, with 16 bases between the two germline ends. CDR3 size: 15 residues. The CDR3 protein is CASSPITRLNQPQHF. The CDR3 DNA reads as TGTGCCAGCAGCCCGATAACGCGCCTTAATCAGCCCCAGCATTTT.

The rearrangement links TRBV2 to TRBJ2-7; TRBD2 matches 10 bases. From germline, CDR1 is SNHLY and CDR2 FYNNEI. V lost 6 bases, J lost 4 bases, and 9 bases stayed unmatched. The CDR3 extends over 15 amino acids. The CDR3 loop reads CASSEPLAGVYEQYF. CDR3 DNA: TGTGCCAGCAGCGAACCTCTAGCGGGAGTATACGAGCAGTACTTC.

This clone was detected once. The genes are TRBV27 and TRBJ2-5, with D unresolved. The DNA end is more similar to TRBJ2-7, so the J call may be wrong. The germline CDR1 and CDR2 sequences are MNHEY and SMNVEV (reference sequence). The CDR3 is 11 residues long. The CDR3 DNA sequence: TGTGCCAGCAGCTACCCTACCGAGCAGTACTTC. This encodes CASSYPTEQYF.

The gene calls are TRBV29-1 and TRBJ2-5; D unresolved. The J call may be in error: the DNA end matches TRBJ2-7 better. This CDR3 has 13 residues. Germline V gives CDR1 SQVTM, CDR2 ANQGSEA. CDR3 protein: CSVEDRSSYEQYF. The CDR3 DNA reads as TGCAGCGTTGAAGATAGGAGCTCCTACGAGCAGTACTTC.

CDR3 DNA: TGTGCCAGCAGTTTAAACCCAGGGTCGCGTCAGCCCCAGCATTTT. This codes for CASSLNPGSRQPQHF. The chain carries TRBV27 and TRBJ1-5; perhaps TRBD1 as D (5 bases). This CDR3 spans 15 amino acids. Between the trimmed V and J ends, which lost 2 bases and 6 bases, there was a span of 14 bases. Germline CDR1 reads MNHEY; CDR2 reads SMNVEV (reference sequence).

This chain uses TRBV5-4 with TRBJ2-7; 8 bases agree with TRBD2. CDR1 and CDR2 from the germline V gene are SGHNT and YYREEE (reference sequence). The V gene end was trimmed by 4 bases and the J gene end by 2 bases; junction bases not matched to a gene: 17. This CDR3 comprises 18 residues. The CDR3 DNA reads TGTGCCAGCAGCCCGGGGGTTGCTGCGGGAGGAGAGACCTACGAGCAGTACTTC. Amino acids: CASSPGVAAGGETYEQYF.

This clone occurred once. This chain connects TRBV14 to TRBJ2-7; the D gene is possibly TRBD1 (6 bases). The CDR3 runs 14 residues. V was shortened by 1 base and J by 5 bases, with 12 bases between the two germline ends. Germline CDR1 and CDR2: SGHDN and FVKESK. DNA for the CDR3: TGTGCCAGCAGCCAAGCCAGGGGAATCCACGAGCAGTACTTC. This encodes CASSQARGIHEQYF.